This T cell receptor (beta chain) was captured in a study of cytomegalovirus exposure and HLA in healthy donors. CDR1 and CDR2 from the germline V gene are SGHAT and FQNNGV. This CDR3 has 15 amino acids. V was cut by 2 bases and J by 0 bases, with 8 bases left in between. Study-wide points: According to a later analysis, donors in an Asian-associated ancestry cluster reportedly had fewer N-insertions than the roughly 660-donor mean. Previously analyzed data showed that most TCR beta V segments were productive at a frequency of about 87% or about 30%. Confirmation in vitro established that a few CMV-associated chains were specific for CMV antigens.

This clone was recorded only once. Its antigen is currently unknown. PCR primers comprised 60 Vbeta and 13 Jbeta primers. Profiled with immunoSEQ multiplex PCR; TCRdb holds only in-frame clones, not every one. The table records about 100,000 clones, 81% of them present only once. V gene TRBV11-2 combines with J gene TRBJ1-5; D unresolved. The sequence was obtained from a woman aged 70 to 79 in good health and CMV-seropositive. The sequencing sample was made of PBMCs. The CDR3, as DNA: TGTGCCAGCAGCTTAAGCACAGATAGCAATCAGCCCCAGCATTTT. Translating gives CASSLSTDSNQPQHF.